A single T cell receptor beta chain is shown here with its context. Its antigen remains unknown. RNA extraction was followed by reverse transcription into cDNA, which acted as the sequencing template. Some clones are missing from TCRdb's copy, which holds only in-frame ones; the method was immunoSEQ multiplex PCR. Of some 110,000 clones in the sample, less than 80% were seen once. Investigators sorted PBMCs to obtain both CD4+ and CD8+ T cells. These data belong to a study of CD8+ T cells in alopecia areata. The study's findings and limits: Lesional scalp displayed greater clonality than normal scalp, most notably in alopecia totalis/universalis. Scalp samples also yield sequences of resident alphabeta T cells from normal skin.

The receptor's source is a human donor in good health. The specimen sequenced was CD4+ T cells sorted from blood.

CDR3 in DNA: TGTGCCAGCAGCGACGGACAGAACAATCAGCCCCAGCATTTT. This sequence encodes CASSDGQNNQPQHF. The J gene is TRBJ1-5, the V gene TRBV5-4, with D possibly being TRBD1 (6 bases). The ends were cut back, 4 bases at V and 3 bases at J, with 11 bases in the middle. This CDR3 contains 14 residues. The germline gives CDR1 SGHNT, CDR2 YYREEE (reference sequence).